This section outlines one TCR beta chain sequence together with its context. Its antigen is still unknown. These data are taken from a study of T cells in narcolepsy. Study-wide points: In some patient and control memory CD4+ samples, autoreactive clones were absent. Autoreactive HCRT-specific and TRIB2-specific clonotypes were marked in same-patient CSF-versus-blood CD4+ comparisons.

TCRdb's table, derived via immunoSEQ multiplex PCR, lists solely in-frame clones and lacks some. This table has over 20,000 clones, roughly 94% appearing once. There are 17 residues in the CDR3. Germline V lookup: CDR1 SGDLS, CDR2 YYNGEE. The V end lost 1 base, the J end lost 0 bases, and 13 bases lay between the germline ends. The receptor was derived from a human donor with narcolepsy. Input material: CD45RA- memory CD4+ T cells from PBMCs. This sequence joins TRBV9 and TRBJ1-4; D remains ambiguous. CDR3 DNA sequence: TGTGCCAGCAGCGTAAGCAGCAGGACCGCAACTAATGAAAAACTGTTTTTT. Amino acids: CASSVSSRTATNEKLFF. Full variable domain (outside the CDR3, taken from reference TRBV9 and TRBJ1-4): DSGVTQTPKHLITATGQRVTLRCSPRSGDLSVYWYQQSLDQGLQFLIQYYNGEERAKGNILERFSAQQFPDLHSELNLSSLELGDSALYFCASSVSSRTATNEKLFFGSGTQLSVL.